This T cell receptor beta chain was obtained from a study of PD-1 blockade in mismatch repair-deficient tumors. Study overall: Patients had about eleven mismatch repair-deficient cancer types and were previously treated and progressing.

J was trimmed by 4 bases and V by 1 base; bases with no gene match: 4. Germline values: CDR1 MDHEN, CDR2 SYDVKM. This CDR3 region has 15 residues. The study's findings and limits: Tumor-resident clones, often absent from pretreatment blood, expanded after pembrolizumab and then contracted.

Comment on this clone: Its antigen is unidentified.

Here immunoSEQ multiplex PCR was the method, and the copy in TCRdb shows in-frame clones only, minus some. The table has over 20,000 clones, 75% to 85% seen once; the top ten hold around 20%. All patients were mismatch repair deficient, assessed by either PCR or immunohistochemistry. Three pembrolizumab responders had their TCRs sequenced. The gene calls are TRBV28 and TRBJ1-3; 7 bases line up with TRBD1. The sequenced sample was peripheral blood, obtained 12 weeks after starting pembrolizumab. This TCR was recovered from an adult with mismatch repair-deficient cancer. CDR3 coding DNA: TGTGCCAGCAGTTTATACGGGGACAGAGGAAACACCATATATTTT. Its protein product is CASSLYGDRGNTIYF.